The next 7 T cell receptor beta chains were all read from a single sample in a study of cytomegalovirus exposure and HLA in healthy donors. With 60 Vbeta and 13 Jbeta primers, the PCR was carried out. Measured with immunoSEQ multiplex PCR; TCRdb has only the in-frame clones, and not every one. Here the sample spans approximately 150,000 clones, around 77% being singletons. What was sequenced was PBMCs. These receptors were obtained from a woman aged 60-75 years in good health and CMV-seronegative.

In regard to this clone: The sample carries other DNA sequences with the same CDR3. This chain uses TRBV14 with TRBJ1-2, with D possibly matching TRBD1 (6 bases). Trimming took off 6 bases at V and 6 bases at J, with 11 bases between the two ends. Germline V CDR1 and CDR2: SGHDN, FVKESK. The CDR3 runs to 12 residues. The CDR3, as DNA: TGTGCCAGCAGGGGATGGGACAATGGCTACACCTTC. It is translated as CASRGWDNGYTF.

This chain uses TRBV6-6 with TRBJ2-7, with D tentatively TRBD2 (6 bases). With 5 bases removed from V and 0 bases from J, the gap between germline ends came to 17 bases. Germline CDR1 is MNHNY and CDR2 is SVGAGI (reference sequence). The CDR3 is made up of 16 amino acids. The CDR3 DNA sequence: TGTGCCAGCAGTCCGAGCAGGGAGGAGGGCTCCTACGAGCAGTACTTC. Its protein is CASSPSREEGSYEQYF.

This clone was recorded a few times. The gene calls are TRBV6-1 and TRBJ2-5, with 10 bases fitting TRBD1. The CDR3 has 15 amino acids. V trimming: 7 bases; J trimming: 5 bases; junction bases outside the gene matches: 10. Germline CDR1 MNHNS, CDR2 SASEGT. The CDR3 here is CASTGQGRAEETQYF. The CDR3 bases are TGTGCCAGCACGGGACAGGGGCGGGCTGAGGAGACCCAGTACTTC.

The CDR3 DNA reads TGTGCCAGCAGTGCGACTAGCGGGGGTTACAATGAGCAGTTCTTC. This translates into CASSATSGGYNEQFF. The V and J genes are TRBV6-1 and TRBJ2-1, with TRBD2 matching over 12 bases. Germline CDR1 is MNHNS and CDR2 is SASEGT. V lost 4 bases to trimming and J lost 4 bases; unmatched junction nucleotides: 2. This CDR3 region has 15 residues.

This rearrangement joins TRBV27 to TRBJ2-1; D is perhaps TRBD1 (5 bases). CDR1 MNHEY and CDR2 SMNVEV come from the germline V gene (reference sequence). Trimming removed 7 bases at V and 3 bases at J, with 19 bases between. The CDR3 contains 16 residues. DNA of the CDR3: TGTGCCAGCACTTCCCTTCAGGGATTGGGCTACAATGAGCAGTTCTTC. Translating gives CASTSLQGLGYNEQFF.

In the case of this clone: A junction boundary mismatches the germline segment, possibly from a read error. This sequence joins TRBV5-4 and TRBJ1-2, with D perhaps TRBD1 (5 bases). CDR1 is SGHNT and CDR2 is YYREEE in the germline V gene (reference sequence). The CDR3 consists of 16 residues. CDR3 residues: CASNLARGGTNYGYTF. The CDR3 DNA is TGTGCCAGCAACTTGGCTCGGGGGGGGACTAACTATGGCTACACCTTC.

This clone showed up just a few times. The gene calls are TRBV2 and TRBJ1-4; the D is unclear. CDR3 length: 16 amino acids. Germline-derived CDR1 and CDR2 are SNHLY and FYNNEI. Trimming shortened V by 7 bases and J by 5 bases, and 20 bases separated the two germline ends. CDR3 region: CASTYLATAGNEKLFF. DNA for the CDR3: TGTGCCAGCACTTATTTAGCGACCGCCGGAAATGAAAAACTGTTTTTT. Combining the CDR3 with reference TRBV2 and TRBJ1-4 gives the whole variable domain EPEVTQTPSHQVTQMGQEVILRCVPISNHLYFYWYRQILGQKVEFLVSFYNNEISEKSEIFDDQFSVERPDGSNFTLKIRSTKLEDSAMYFCASTYLATAGNEKLFFGSGTQLSVL.